These 16 T cell receptor beta chains were all obtained from the same sample, sequenced in a study of T-cell memory formation after mild COVID-19. TCRdb redid the calling of the 5' RACE reads with MiXCR, one entry per CDR3 protein. The sample lists fewer than 600,000 distinct CDR3 sequences; about a fifth were seen once. The sample was PBMCs or a T cell subset sorted from them (not recorded which). The receptors were sampled from an adult woman who had mild COVID-19 (a few samples of this study predate the infection). Cell type and time point are not known.

There are a few counts of this clonotype. The chain recombines TRBV15 with TRBJ1-1; D not resolved. The CDR3 consists of 13 residues. V shed 3 bases and J shed 4 bases, with 9 bases lying between them. Per the germline V gene, CDR1 is LNHNV and CDR2 is YYDKDF (reference sequence). The DNA for the CDR3 is TGTGCCACCAGCAGCGAGGTTGGCACTGAAGCTTTCTTT. Its translation: CATSSEVGTEAFF. The whole variable domain, remainder taken from reference TRBV15 and TRBJ1-1, is DAMVIQNPRYQVTQFGKPVTLSCSQTLNHNVMYWYQQKSSQAPKLLFHYYDKDFNNEADTPDNFQSRRPNTSFCFLDIRSPGLGDTAMYLCATSSEVGTEAFFGQGTRLTVV.

There are a few counts of this clonotype. The chain couples TRBV7-2 to TRBJ1-3, with TRBD1 as a possible D gene (6 bases). The CDR3 runs to 13 residues. The V gene's germline CDR1 is SGHTA and CDR2 FQGNSA. Trimming stripped 5 bases from V and 5 bases from J, with 10 bases between. CDR3 region: CASSNGQRNTIYF. CDR3 DNA sequence: TGTGCCAGCAGCAACGGACAGCGAAACACCATATATTTT.

This clonotype was detected ten times or more. This chain links TRBV7-9 with TRBJ2-6; unclear D gene. This CDR3 is built from 14 residues. Trimming removed 8 bases from V and 0 bases from J, with 8 bases in between. Germline assignment: CDR1 SEHNR and CDR2 FQNEAQ (reference sequence). This chain's CDR3 is CASFLFSGANVLTF. The CDR3 nucleotides are TGTGCCAGCTTCCTCTTCTCTGGGGCCAACGTCCTGACTTTC.

The chain has TRBV7-9 and TRBJ1-4; TRBD1 matches at 9 bases. The CDR3 loop spans 17 amino acids. Germline V gene lookup returns CDR1 SEHNR and CDR2 FQNEAQ (reference sequence). V trimming: 0 bases; J trimming: 14 bases; junction bases outside the gene matches: 16. In nucleotides, the CDR3 is TGTGCCAGCAGCTTAGCCCACCCGGGACAGGGAAAAGAGTCGCTGTTTTTT. Amino acids: CASSLAHPGQGKESLFF.

This clonotype was recorded a few times. The chain couples TRBV14 to TRBJ1-2, with a possible D match to TRBD1 (5 bases). The CDR3 contains 13 residues. Trimming left V 4 bases short and J 6 bases short, with 12 bases between. Per the germline V gene, CDR1 is SGHDN and CDR2 is FVKESK. The CDR3 DNA follows: TGTGCCAGCAGCCTTTACCCCAGGGATGGCTACACCTTC. This gives the protein CASSLYPRDGYTF.

This chain joins TRBV5-4 and TRBJ1-5, with D perhaps matching TRBD1 (5 bases). Deletions cut 0 bases from V and 4 bases from J, with 17 bases between. The CDR3 is 17 residues long. Germline V CDR1 and CDR2: SGHNT, YYREEE (reference sequence). The CDR3 DNA follows: TGTGCCAGCAGCTTGGATGGGGCAGGGAAGAGAAATCAGCCCCAGCATTTT. Encoded protein: CASSLDGAGKRNQPQHF.

This clonotype was detected a few times. V and J are TRBV29-1 and TRBJ2-1, with D maybe TRBD2 (6 bases). The V end lost 7 bases, the J end lost 7 bases, and 17 bases lay between the germline ends. This CDR3 has 13 residues. Looked up from germline, CDR1 is SQVTM and CDR2 is ANQGSEA. CDR3 in DNA: TGCAGCGCCGCGGGGTTAGCGTGGAATGAGCAGTTCTTC. Translation: CSAAGLAWNEQFF.

V usage is TRBV15 and J usage is TRBJ1-2; D is possibly TRBD1 (6 bases). CDR1 and CDR2 from the germline V gene are LNHNV and YYDKDF (reference sequence). The CDR3 is made up of 16 amino acids. Trimming pared 2 bases from V and 4 bases from J, leaving 17 bases between. CDR3 coding DNA: TGTGCCACCAGCAGACCTGGGACACCTGGGGCCTATGGCTACACCTTC. Encoded protein: CATSRPGTPGAYGYTF.

This clonotype was detected only once. The chain combines TRBV5-5 with TRBJ1-4, with D possibly matching TRBD1 (6 bases). The CDR3 has 15 amino acids. Trimming pared 4 bases from V and 8 bases from J, leaving 18 bases between. Looked up from germline, CDR1 is SGHKS and CDR2 is YYEKEE (reference sequence). CDR3 sequence reads: CASSMWTAKGEKLFF. CDR3 coding DNA: TGTGCCAGCAGCATGTGGACAGCAAAAGGGGAAAAACTGTTTTTT.

This clonotype has just a few counts. The rearrangement links TRBV18 to TRBJ2-1, with 8 bases aligning to TRBD2. Germline CDR1 reads KGHSH; CDR2 reads LQKENI. Trimming at V came to 4 bases and at J to 6 bases, leaving 8 bases not matched to a gene. This CDR3 contains 15 residues. This chain's CDR3 is CASSLLADAGNEQFF. The CDR3, as DNA: TGTGCCAGCTCACTACTAGCGGACGCTGGCAATGAGCAGTTCTTC.

This clonotype has just a few counts. The gene calls are TRBV19 and TRBJ2-1; possibly TRBD2 for D (5 bases). The germline V and J ends were trimmed by 3 bases and 1 base, with 10 bases remaining between them. Germline V gene lookup returns CDR1 LNHDA and CDR2 SQIVND (reference sequence). There are 15 residues in the CDR3. CDR3 bases: TGTGCCAGTAGTATCACGGGATCGTCCTACAATGAGCAGTTCTTC. Its translation: CASSITGSSYNEQFF.

The rearrangement links TRBV6-5 to TRBJ2-1, with 8 nucleotides matching TRBD2. The V gene end was trimmed by 7 bases and the J gene end by 1 base; junction bases not matched to a gene: 6. The CDR3 runs 15 residues. From germline, CDR1 is MNHEY and CDR2 SVGAGI. The CDR3 DNA is TGTGCCAGCACTACTAGCGGCGAATCCTACAATGAGCAGTTCTTC. Its protein is CASTTSGESYNEQFF.

The gene calls are TRBV9 and TRBJ2-3, with D maybe TRBD2 (6 bases). This CDR3 spans 16 amino acids. The V and J ends lost 0 bases and 3 bases respectively, with 14 bases between them. Germline V gene lookup returns CDR1 SGDLS and CDR2 YYNGEE. CDR3 DNA sequence: TGTGCCAGCAGCGTAGGGGGACTCGGGAGTACAGATACGCAGTATTTT. Its protein product is CASSVGGLGSTDTQYF.

The chain links TRBV20-1 to TRBJ1-2; the match to TRBD1 covers 9 bases. The germline V gene has CDR1 DFQATT and CDR2 SNEGSKA (reference sequence). The CDR3 runs 13 residues. Unmatched junction bases numbered 4, after V lost 5 bases and J lost 3 bases. In DNA form, the CDR3 reads TGCAGTGCTCTACAGGGGGCGGACTATGGCTACACCTTC. This encodes CSALQGADYGYTF.

This clonotype was observed many times. The J gene is TRBJ2-1, the V gene TRBV24-1, with D unresolved. V shed 4 bases and J shed 0 bases, with 9 bases lying between them. In germline, CDR1 is KGHDR, CDR2 SFDVKD. The CDR3 totals 15 residues. The CDR3 DNA reads TGTGCCACCAGTGACCCTCTGTTCTCCTACAATGAGCAGTTCTTC. Protein product: CATSDPLFSYNEQFF.

The chain links TRBV4-3 to TRBJ1-3; D is uncertain. Germline V gene sequence: CDR1 LGHNA, CDR2 YSLEER. The CDR3 is made up of 15 amino acids. The germline V and J ends were trimmed by 0 bases and 4 bases, with 10 bases remaining between them. Written as DNA, the CDR3 is TGCGCCAGCAGCCAAGATCCGGACGCAGGAAACACCATATATTTT. This translates into CASSQDPDAGNTIYF.